This TCR beta chain was captured by sequencing in a study of blood T cell repertoires in COVID-19. Overall study context: From the United States, Italy and Spain came samples of acute and convalescent COVID-19. Sources were T cells, B-cell-depleted T cells, or PBMCs; the material itself was cDNA or gDNA.

J gave up 0 bases and V 2 bases, and 4 bases lay outside the gene matches. The germline CDR1 and CDR2 sequences are SGHTA and FQGTGA. This CDR3 has 15 amino acids. In the authors' workflow: Reference gene primer amplification gave estimated nucleated cell counts. Clones were read by immunoSEQ multiplex PCR, and TCRdb kept only the in-frame ones, dropping some. V and J calls and clone size are copied from that table; D and trimming were computed from the DNA. There are under 200,000 clones in the sample; around 83% occur only once, and 1.5% to 1.7% lies in the top ten. The rearrangement joins TRBV7-3 to TRBJ2-7, with 7 bases lining up with TRBD2. The source of this sequence is a human donor in a cohort sampled during active COVID-19. Specimen: peripheral blood. CDR3 DNA: TGTGCCAGCAGCTTAGGGGGGACTACCTCCTACGAGCAGTACTTC. Translating it yields CASSLGGTTSYEQYF.